The table lists the clone carrying this T cell receptor beta chain with a few counts. Its matching antigen is unknown. The data are from a study of T cell responses to AZD1222 COVID-19 vaccine. Study-level points and caveats: Baseline antibody screening turned up just six or seven seropositive AZD1222 recipients.

Assay used: immunoSEQ multiplex PCR; TCRdb lists only in-frame clones, some missing. The sample contains about 150,000 clones, 86% of which appear only once. The input for sequencing was peripheral blood, taken on day 0 of MenACWY control vaccination. The TCR sequence derives from an adult in good health.

This CDR3 is CASSVSVNTEAFF. The CDR3 bases are TGTGCCAGCAGCGTATCGGTGAACACTGAAGCTTTCTTT. This chain joins TRBV9 and TRBJ1-1; unclear D gene. Germline CDR1 SGDLS, CDR2 YYNGEE. The CDR3 consists of 13 residues. Trimming removed 1 base at V and 0 bases at J, with 4 bases between.